A single sample is the source of the 13 T cell receptor beta chains below, sequenced in a study of control samples from healthy donors and cancer patients. The repertoire was sequenced with immunoSEQ multiplex PCR; TCRdb's copy has only in-frame clones and lacks some. The sample holds tens of thousands of clones, about 87% seen once. The sequenced sample was blood. These receptors were collected from a woman between 70 and 85 years old in good health.

The V and J genes are TRBV19 and TRBJ1-1; TRBD1 matches at 9 bases. The V and J ends lost 3 bases and 1 base, in that order; junction bases with no gene match: 6. Germline V gene sequence: CDR1 LNHDA, CDR2 SQIVND (reference sequence). The CDR3 has 16 residues. This chain's CDR3 is CASSILRGQGNTEAFF. CDR3 DNA sequence: TGTGCCAGTAGTATCTTACGGGGACAGGGGAACACTGAAGCTTTCTTT. Drawing the rest from reference TRBV19 and TRBJ1-1, the complete variable domain is DGGITQSPKYLFRKEGQNVTLSCEQNLNHDAMYWYRQDPGQGLRLIYYSQIVNDFQKGDIAEGYSVSREKKESFPLTVTSAQKNPTAFYLCASSILRGQGNTEAFFGQGTRLTVV.

The chain recombines TRBV28 with TRBJ2-1; 10 positions agree with TRBD2. The CDR3 covers 15 residues. Germline CDR1 MDHEN, CDR2 SYDVKM. The V segment lost 5 bases and the J segment 7 bases; nucleotides outside the gene matches: 8. This CDR3 is CASSVVAGGRNEQFF. CDR3 in DNA: TGTGCCAGCAGTGTGGTAGCGGGAGGTCGTAATGAGCAGTTCTTC.

In DNA, the CDR3 is TGTGCCAGCAGCCTAGGGACAACCGGGGAGCTGTTTTTT. Encoded protein: CASSLGTTGELFF. The V gene is TRBV6-5, the J gene TRBJ2-2, with D perhaps TRBD1 (6 bases). Trimming took 6 bases from V and 5 from J, leaving 10 bases between them. The CDR3 extends over 13 amino acids. Germline CDR1 MNHEY, CDR2 SVGAGI.

This chain links TRBV2 with TRBJ1-1, with no clear D. The CDR3 loop spans 14 amino acids. Trimming removed 2 bases at V and 1 base at J, with 8 bases between. Germline values: CDR1 SNHLY, CDR2 FYNNEI. CDR3 residues: CASSEPLTNTEAFF. The CDR3 DNA reads as TGTGCCAGCAGTGAACCATTGACGAACACTGAAGCTTTCTTT.

In its sample, this clone was seen once. V and J are TRBV30 and TRBJ2-5; D unresolved. The CDR3 is 15 residues long. The germline V gene encodes CDR1 GTSNPN and CDR2 SVGIG (reference sequence). The ends were cut back, 0 bases at V and 1 base at J, with 12 bases in the middle. In DNA, the CDR3 is TGTGCCTGGAGTGTACTTGGCCCTGGCCAAGAGACCCAGTACTTC. Translation gives CAWSVLGPGQETQYF.

As for this clone: A read error may produce the germline difference seen at one junction end. The V call is TRBV5-4, the J call TRBJ1-1, with D unresolved. Per the germline V gene, CDR1 is SGHNT and CDR2 is YYREEE (reference sequence). The length of the CDR3 is 13 residues. The CDR3 spells CASRLELNTEAFF. The CDR3 DNA reads TGTGCCAGCAGGTTGGAACTTAACACTGAAGCTTTCTTT.

The V gene is TRBV6-1, the J gene TRBJ2-1; D gene ambiguous. Germline assignment: CDR1 MNHNS and CDR2 SASEGT. V was trimmed by 3 bases and J by 9 bases, leaving 6 bases between them. The CDR3 sequence is 11 residues long. The CDR3 protein is CASSERPEQFF. CDR3 coding DNA: TGTGCCAGCAGTGAGAGACCTGAGCAGTTCTTC.

J is TRBJ1-2 and V is TRBV11-2, with TRBD1 identical over 8 bases. V dropped 8 bases and J dropped 6; count of bases not matched to a gene: 14. The CDR3 runs 15 residues. Germline assignment: CDR1 SGHAT and CDR2 FQNNGV. DNA of the CDR3: TGTGCCAGCTCACCGGGACAGGATCATCGGGATGGCTACACCTTC. Protein product: CASSPGQDHRDGYTF.

The chain combines TRBV3-1 (or the pseudogene TRBV3-2) with TRBJ2-1; D may be TRBD2 (6 bases). In germline, CDR1 is LGHDT, CDR2 YNNKEL (reference sequence). V was pared by 4 bases and J by 7 bases, with 17 bases between. The CDR3 loop spans 15 amino acids. The CDR3 loop is CASSRRGGVKNEQFF. The CDR3 nucleotides read TGTGCCAGCAGCCGCCGAGGAGGGGTCAAGAATGAGCAGTTCTTC.

The chain employs TRBV5-6 and TRBJ2-5; D gene uncertain. Trimming took off 2 bases at V and 4 bases at J, with 6 bases between the two ends. The CDR3 contains 12 residues. The germline gives CDR1 SGHDT, CDR2 YYEEEE. CDR3 amino acids: CASSLLGETQYF. The CDR3 DNA reads TGTGCCAGCAGCTTACTGGGAGAGACCCAGTACTTC.

This clone was detected once. The chain recombines TRBV29-1 with TRBJ2-6; D is ambiguous. The germline CDR1 and CDR2 sequences are SQVTM and ANQGSEA. V was trimmed by 5 bases and J by 0 bases, leaving 14 bases between them. The CDR3 runs 16 residues. In DNA form, the CDR3 reads TGCAGCGTTTTAACCCTCCGGCCCTCTGGGGCCAACGTCCTGACTTTC. It yields the protein CSVLTLRPSGANVLTF.

The genes are TRBV6-5 and TRBJ1-1, with unresolved D. V was clipped by 4 bases and J by 2 bases, with 5 bases between them. The germline V gene encodes CDR1 MNHEY and CDR2 SVGAGI. CDR3 length: 12 amino acids. The CDR3 protein is CASSSINTEAFF. The CDR3 DNA is TGTGCCAGCAGTTCAATTAACACTGAAGCTTTCTTT.

Note on this clone: Just one base apart from a much larger clone, this may be a read error. The chain employs TRBV6-2 or TRBV6-3 and TRBJ2-6; D gene uncertain. Trimming removed 2 bases from V and 0 bases from J, with 2 bases in between. This CDR3 region has 14 residues. Germline CDR1 MNHEY, CDR2 SVGEGT. The CDR3 DNA follows: TGTGCCAGCAGTTACAACTCTGGGGCCAACGTCCTGACTTTC. Its translation is CASSYNSGANVLTF.